These T cell receptor beta chains were read from a single sample in a study of blood T cell repertoires in COVID-19. Only in-frame clones appear in the TCRdb table, and some are missing; sequencing was by immunoSEQ multiplex PCR. The table shows roughly 100,000 clones, with approximately 90% occurring only once. The specimen was peripheral blood. The receptors shown here come from a middle-aged man with active COVID-19. The CDR3 runs from the conserved cysteine through the conserved F or W. D genes are given only for firm matches. Some rows have no size entry. The others give once, few or many, or a class for an expanded clone.

>16|NA|TRBJ1-2|NA|TRBV25-1
CASSGSMETALYGYTF
TGTGCCAGCAGTGGATCCATGGAGACAGCACTTTATGGCTACACCTTC
>12|TRBD2|TRBJ2-1|NA|TRBV27
CASSLGGGVKFF
TGTGCCAGCAGTTTAGGGGGGGGTGTAAAATTCTTC
>15|NA|TRBJ2-3|NA|TRBV24-1
CATSDPSQNTDTQYF
TGTGCCACCAGTGATCCCTCTCAGAACACAGATACGCAGTATTTT
>17|NA|TRBJ1-6|NA|TRBV6-1
CASSGRVTSSYNSPLHF
TGTGCCAGCAGTGGGCGGGTAACCAGCTCCTATAATTCACCCCTCCACTTT
>15|TRBD2|TRBJ2-1|NA|TRBV2
CASSGVSGGDNEQFF
TGTGCCAGCAGTGGGGTTAGCGGGGGGGACAATGAGCAGTTCTTC
>15|NA|TRBJ1-1|NA|TRBV10-3
CAITRGSGPNTEAFF
TGTGCCATCACCCGGGGGTCGGGTCCGAACACTGAAGCTTTCTTT
>15|TRBD1|TRBJ1-1|NA|TRBV19
CASSLGQGANTEAFF
TGTGCCAGTAGTCTGGGACAGGGTGCGAACACTGAAGCTTTCTTT
>13|NA|TRBJ2-7|NA|TRBV27
CASSFLTSYEQYF
TGTGCCAGCAGTTTCCTGACATCCTACGAGCAGTACTTC
>19|TRBD1|TRBJ2-2|NA|TRBV11-2
CASSSIPRNRGRGTGELFF
TGTGCCAGCAGCTCAATACCGCGGAACAGGGGCCGGGGCACCGGGGAGCTGTTTTTT
>14|TRBD1|TRBJ2-3|NA|TRBV18
CASSERTGGDTQYF
TGTGCCAGCTCAGAACGGACAGGGGGAGATACGCAGTATTTT
>15|NA|TRBJ2-7|NA|TRBV21-1
CASSTPGQGTYEQYF
TGTGCCAGCAGCACCCCGGGACAGGGAACCTACGAGCAGTACTTC
>14|NA|TRBJ1-4|NA|TRBV19
CASSRREANEKLFF
TGTGCCAGTAGTAGGCGGGAGGCTAATGAAAAACTGTTTTTT
>14|NA|TRBJ2-1|NA|TRBV5-4
CASSLGGSYNEQFF
TGTGCCAGCAGCTTGGGCGGCTCCTACAATGAGCAGTTCTTC
>14|NA|TRBJ2-3|NA|TRBV9
CASSVGSSYDTQYF
TGTGCCAGCAGCGTAGGGAGTTCCTACGATACGCAGTATTTT
>13|NA|TRBJ1-6|NA|TRBV3-1/TRBV3-2
CASSHQVNSPLHF
TGTGCCAGCAGCCACCAGGTAAATTCACCCCTCCACTTT
>12|TRBD1|TRBJ1-1|NA|TRBV25-1
CASTRGAGEAFF
TGTGCCAGCACCAGGGGGGCGGGCGAAGCTTTCTTT
>13|NA|TRBJ1-1|few|TRBV7-9
CASSLALETEAFF
TGTGCCAGCAGCTTAGCCTTAGAAACTGAAGCTTTCTTT
>12|NA|TRBJ2-7|NA|TRBV30
CAWSVRGHEQYF
TGTGCCTGGAGTGTCCGTGGGCACGAGCAGTACTTC
>16|TRBD1|TRBJ1-4|NA|TRBV7-9
CASSNSQDRGEEKLFF
TGTGCCAGCAGTAACAGCCAAGACAGGGGTGAGGAAAAACTGTTTTTT
>14|NA|TRBJ2-1|NA|TRBV5-1
CASSVTQAYNEQFF
TGCGCCAGCAGCGTGACACAAGCCTACAATGAGCAGTTCTTC
>13|NA|TRBJ1-1|NA|TRBV2
CASKDTLNTEAFF
TGTGCCAGTAAGGACACACTCAACACTGAAGCTTTCTTT
>12|TRBD1|TRBJ2-5|NA|TRBV2
CASRGDRETQYF
TGTGCCAGCAGGGGGGACAGGGAGACCCAGTACTTC
>14|TRBD1|TRBJ2-1|few|TRBV4-1
CASSHGTGRDEQFF
TGCGCCAGCAGCCACGGGACAGGGCGCGATGAGCAGTTCTTC
>18|NA|TRBJ1-1|NA|TRBV21-1
CASSRSRVAGNKSTEAFF
TGTGCCAGCAGCCGTTCCAGGGTAGCGGGGAACAAGAGCACTGAAGCTTTCTTT
>14|NA|TRBJ2-2|few|TRBV18
CASSPGGNTGELFF
TGTGCCAGCTCACCGGGGGGAAACACCGGGGAGCTGTTTTTT
>15|NA|TRBJ1-2|NA|TRBV18
CASSPSPGDLGGYTF
TGTGCCAGCTCACCATCCCCGGGGGACCTCGGGGGCTACACCTTC
>11|NA|TRBJ2-1|NA|TRBV5-4
CASSLGHEQFF
TGTGCCAGCAGCTTAGGACACGAGCAGTTCTTC
>15|TRBD1|TRBJ2-3|NA|TRBV7-9
CASSAGQGIPDTQYF
TGTGCCAGCAGCGCCGGACAGGGGATCCCGGATACGCAGTATTTT
>16|TRBD2|TRBJ2-1|few|TRBV7-8
CASSSLAAGGYNEQFF
TGTGCCAGCAGCTCCCTAGCGGCCGGGGGTTACAATGAGCAGTTCTTC
>14|TRBD1|TRBJ1-2|NA|TRBV6-5
CASRRQGVDYGYTF
TGTGCCAGCAGGAGACAGGGGGTGGACTATGGCTACACCTTC
>14|NA|TRBJ2-5|NA|TRBV7-2
CASSLGGYKETQYF
TGTGCCAGCAGCTTAGGAGGATATAAAGAGACCCAGTACTTC
>15|NA|TRBJ2-1|NA|TRBV6-5
CASEVGTAGYNEQFF
TGTGCCAGCGAAGTCGGGACCGCGGGATACAATGAGCAGTTCTTC
>14|TRBD1|TRBJ1-6|NA|TRBV5-1
CASSLAAGGSPLHF
TGCGCCAGCAGCTTGGCGGCAGGGGGTTCACCCCTCCACTTT
>13|NA|TRBJ2-1|NA|TRBV7-2
CASSFPPSTSFFF
TGTGCCAGCAGCTTTCCCCCATCGACTAGTTTTTTCTTC
>13|NA|TRBJ2-7|once|TRBV29-1
CSVGSLLTYEQYF
TGCAGCGTTGGTTCCCTTCTTACCTACGAGCAGTACTTC
>14|NA|TRBJ1-6|NA|TRBV3-1/TRBV3-2
CASSQRTEASPLHF
TGTGCCAGCAGCCAAAGGACAGAGGCTTCACCCCTCCACTTT
>15|NA|TRBJ1-5|few|TRBV10-2
CASSEIAASNQPQHF
TGCGCCAGCAGTGAGATAGCAGCTAGCAATCAGCCCCAGCATTTT
>14|TRBD2|TRBJ2-1|NA|TRBV10-2
CASRAGTSGNEQFF
TGCGCCAGCAGGGCCGGGACTAGCGGAAATGAGCAGTTCTTC
>14|NA|TRBJ1-5|NA|TRBV18
CASSAELSNQPQHF
TGTGCCAGCTCCGCGGAGTTGAGCAATCAGCCCCAGCATTTT
>13|TRBD2|TRBJ2-1|once|TRBV7-9
CASSLGAGNEQFF
TGTGCCAGCAGCTTAGGAGCGGGGAATGAGCAGTTCTTC
>17|TRBD2|TRBJ2-3|NA|TRBV7-6
CASSLTTSGGYTDTQYF
TGTGCCAGCAGCCTCACGACTAGCGGGGGCTACACAGATACGCAGTATTTT
>13|TRBD2|TRBJ2-5|NA|TRBV2
CASEAGGSKTQYF
TGTGCCAGCGAGGCGGGGGGGTCGAAGACCCAGTACTTC
>15|NA|TRBJ2-1|NA|TRBV28
CASSLAQRGQNEQFF
TGTGCCAGCAGTTTGGCGCAGAGAGGGCAGAATGAGCAGTTCTTC
>10|NA|TRBJ2-5|NA|TRBV29-1
CSVVEATQYF
TGCAGCGTTGTCGAGGCGACCCAGTACTTC
>14|TRBD1|TRBJ1-2|NA|TRBV20-1
CSASRDSINYGYTF
TGCAGTGCTAGTAGGGACAGCATTAACTATGGCTACACCTTC
>14|NA|TRBJ2-7|few|TRBV7-9
CASSLVAGFYEQYF
TGTGCCAGCAGCTTAGTTGCAGGATTCTACGAGCAGTACTTC
>17|TRBD1|TRBJ2-2|NA|TRBV15
CATSRPNRGLGTGELFF
TGTGCCACCAGCAGACCTAACAGGGGGCTGGGCACCGGGGAGCTGTTTTTT
>12|TRBD2|TRBJ2-5|NA|TRBV12-3/TRBV12-4
CASRSGVETQYF
TGTGCCAGCAGGAGCGGGGTGGAGACCCAGTACTTC
>15|TRBD1|TRBJ2-5|NA|TRBV18
CASSPRTGKQETQYF
TGTGCCAGCTCGCCGCGGACAGGCAAGCAAGAGACCCAGTACTTC
>14|TRBD1|TRBJ2-5|few|TRBV9
CASSVGQGSIPQYF
TGTGCCAGCAGCGTGGGACAGGGGTCGATTCCCCAGTACTTC
>16|NA|TRBJ2-2|NA|TRBV5-6
CASSFYTDKNTGELFF
TGTGCCAGCAGCTTTTATACCGACAAGAACACCGGGGAGCTGTTTTTT
>16|NA|TRBJ2-3|NA|TRBV19
CASSIPSHTSTDTQYF
TGTGCCAGTAGTATCCCTAGCCACACCAGCACAGATACGCAGTATTTT
>16|TRBD2|TRBJ2-2|NA|TRBV6-2/TRBV6-3
CASTPWGGKETGELFF
TGTGCCAGCACCCCCTGGGGGGGGAAGGAAACCGGGGAGCTGTTTTTT